This T cell receptor beta chain is from a study of a mutant IDH1 vaccine in newly diagnosed glioma (TCRdb year 2021). With respect to the entire study: Of the roughly 30 treated patients, 62.5% were male and roughly 40% were female, and a mean age of about 37 years was recorded. Before enrollment, most patients had been given radiochemotherapy with temozolomide as standard therapy, while the rest had received either radiotherapy alone or temozolomide alone. Longitudinal TCRB deep sequencing was done for 25 to 30 treated patients, wherever samples were available for exploratory analyses. Peripheral blood was collected at six visits: V03 (baseline), V05, V07, V10, V12 and V13. The paper's findings and limits, for the study overall: The authors noted that analyses of patient blood samples could not be reproduced because of sample limitations. Pseudoprogression appeared unrelated to alterations in the top peripheral T cell clonotypes detected by TCRB sequencing. Vaccine-induced immune responses across multiple MHC alleles were detected in 93.3% of patients. Selection of PBMC samples for TCRB deep sequencing was based on availability.

The CDR3 contains 15 residues, cysteine and phenylalanine counted. Of all the DNA, just the CDR3 is kept, 45 bases in frame from base 1. Looking up the germline V gene yields CDR1 LGHNA and CDR2 YNFKEQ. Trimmed from V: 0 bases; trimmed from J: 6 bases; junction bases lacking a gene match: 5. Points on this clone: Its antigen is still unknown. The sample holds no much larger clone one base away, and base qualities are not on file.

The time point label, as the study defines it: baseline, week 1 (first vaccination visit). Taken with the paper, the label for treatment or condition translates to: pre-vaccination baseline after standard-of-care therapy. The donors had newly diagnosed IDH1-mutant astrocytomas of WHO grade 3 or 4 that showed loss of nuclear ATRX. The samples were drawn from NOA16, a multicentre, single-arm, open-label phase I trial in Germany that tested a mutant IDH1 peptide vaccine in humans for the first time. Blood drawn at visit V03 was used as the baseline sample for immunogenicity testing. Genomic DNA for TCRB sequencing was extracted from EDTA blood using the DNeasy Blood and Tissue Kit. Receptors were amplified or captured by the immunoSEQ multiplex PCR assay. Rearranged TCR beta chain sequences were amplified using the hsTCRB Kit according to the manufacturer's protocol. TCRB libraries were sequenced on an Illumina MiSeq. On the study's bioinformatics: The proprietary platform of the kit vendor was used for demultiplexing, trimming and gene mapping. TCRdb's version of the immuneACCESS table is confined to in-frame rearrangements and falls short of the full clone set. An unresolved V gene accounts for under half of the shortfall where checked; the remainder is of unknown origin. For V, J and clone size, that table is used; D and trimming come from the DNA. The sample contains around 67,000 clones, about 83% of them found a single time. Clones ranked in the top ten supply roughly 4.4% of the sample.

The receptor comes from a woman between 18 and 30 years old with glioma. Some clones in this sample may be carry-over from other donors' samples. The sample consisted of peripheral blood mononuclear cells (PBMCs), taken from a glioma patient treated with radiotherapy, temozolomide or both. The chain was built from TRBV4-2 and TRBJ2-7; TRBD2 aligns with 10 central bases. The encoded CDR3 is CASSQDLGTSAEQYF. At the DNA level, the sequence is TGTGCCAGCAGCCAAGATCTTGGGACTAGCGCCGAGCAGTACTTC.